The 26 T cell receptor beta chains below were found in one sample sequenced in a study of T cell responses to AZD1222 COVID-19 vaccine. The table came from immunoSEQ multiplex PCR; TCRdb's copy has only in-frame clones and leaves some out. Among over 100,000 clones listed, over 75% were seen once. The material was peripheral blood, obtained on day 0 of MenACWY control vaccination. These receptors all come from an adult in good health.

This sequence joins TRBV18 and TRBJ2-3; TRBD1 is a possible D gene (5 bases). Germline V gives CDR1 KGHSH, CDR2 LQKENI. Trimming shortened V by 0 bases and J by 6 bases, and 13 bases separated the two germline ends. The CDR3 loop spans 15 amino acids. As DNA, the CDR3 is TGTGCCAGCTCACCACCGGATGCAGGGTATGATACGCAGTATTTT. Protein sequence: CASSPPDAGYDTQYF.

This rearrangement joins TRBV3-1 (or the pseudogene TRBV3-2) to TRBJ1-1; D is unresolved. V shed 2 bases and J shed 2 bases, with 9 bases lying between them. The CDR3 covers 14 residues. CDR1 LGHDT and CDR2 YNNKEL come from the germline V gene (reference sequence). The CDR3 loop reads CASSQRGPNTEAFF. The CDR3 nucleotides read TGTGCCAGCAGCCAACGGGGTCCCAACACTGAAGCTTTCTTT.

V usage is TRBV4-3 and J usage is TRBJ1-1; the D is unclear. The CDR3 totals 15 residues. Trimming left V 1 base short and J 1 base short, with 10 bases between. CDR1 and CDR2 (germline): LGHNA, YSLEER. The CDR3 loop reads CASSQGSPWNTEAFF. CDR3 bases: TGCGCCAGCAGCCAAGGGAGTCCCTGGAACACTGAAGCTTTCTTT.

The chain recombines TRBV4-3 with TRBJ2-7; 7 nucleotides align to TRBD1. The germline CDR1 and CDR2 sequences are LGHNA and YSLEER. V lost 4 bases, J lost 5 bases, and 8 bases stayed unmatched. The CDR3 is made up of 14 amino acids. This chain's CDR3 is CASSPETGFDEQYF. The CDR3 DNA is TGCGCCAGCAGCCCCGAGACAGGGTTCGACGAGCAGTACTTC.

The V gene is TRBV24-1, the J gene TRBJ1-2, with D perhaps TRBD1 (5 bases). Germline loops: CDR1 KGHDR, CDR2 SFDVKD. The CDR3 contains 13 residues. Trimming took off 4 bases at V and 2 bases at J, with 7 bases between the two ends. The CDR3 region is CATSDRDNYGYTF. For the CDR3, the DNA is TGTGCCACCAGTGACAGGGACAACTATGGCTACACCTTC.

The chain combines TRBV11-2 with TRBJ1-2; no reliable D call. The CDR3 runs to 16 residues. Germline V CDR1 and CDR2: SGHAT, FQNNGV. With 1 base removed from V and 5 bases from J, the gap between germline ends came to 17 bases. CDR3 in amino acids: CASSLGTTLAEYGYTF. The CDR3 region has the DNA TGTGCCAGCAGCTTAGGAACCACGTTGGCAGAATATGGCTACACCTTC.

The chain recombines TRBV5-1 with TRBJ1-3, with a tentative D call TRBD1 (6 bases). V was clipped by 1 base and J by 3 bases, with 8 bases between them. The CDR3 covers 14 residues. Germline V gene sequence: CDR1 SGHRS, CDR2 YFSETQ. The CDR3 DNA sequence: TGCGCCAGCAGCTTGACAGGGTTTGGAAACACCATATATTTT. Encoded protein: CASSLTGFGNTIYF.

The V call is TRBV5-4, the J call TRBJ1-2, with D possibly TRBD1 on 6 matching bases. The CDR3 spans 14 residues. V was pared by 3 bases and J by 6 bases, with 15 bases between. Per germline, CDR1 SGHNT and CDR2 YYREEE (reference sequence). The CDR3 is CASSSGWGADGYTF. The CDR3 DNA reads as TGTGCCAGCAGCTCCGGGTGGGGGGCAGATGGCTACACCTTC.

The CDR3 spells CASNLPGDYGYTF. CDR3 DNA: TGTGCCAGCAATCTACCGGGAGACTATGGCTACACCTTC. This chain joins TRBV12-3 or TRBV12-4 and TRBJ1-2, with D uncertain. The CDR3 length is 13 residues. Between the trimmed V and J ends, which lost 7 bases and 3 bases, there was a span of 12 bases.

The chain carries TRBV5-1 and TRBJ1-3; D unclear. Trimming took off 5 bases at V and 0 bases at J, with 3 bases between the two ends. The CDR3 is made up of 12 amino acids. Per the germline V gene, CDR1 is SGHRS and CDR2 is YFSETQ. CDR3 amino acids: CASRDSGNTIYF. The DNA for the CDR3 is TGCGCCAGCAGAGACTCTGGAAACACCATATATTTT. Drawing the rest from reference TRBV5-1 and TRBJ1-3, the complete variable domain is KAGVTQTPRYLIKTRGQQVTLSCSPISGHRSVSWYQQTPGQGLQFLFEYFSETQRNKGNFPGRFSGRQFSNSRSEMNVSTLELGDSALYLCASRDSGNTIYFGEGSWLTVV.

The chain couples TRBV4-2 to TRBJ2-7; TRBD1 matches 7 bases. The V segment lost 3 bases and the J segment 2 bases; nucleotides outside the gene matches: 4. In germline, CDR1 is LGHNA, CDR2 YNFKEQ. The CDR3 covers 14 residues. CDR3 sequence (DNA): TGTGCCAGCAGCCATGGGGACAGTCCCTACGAGCAGTACTTC. Its translation: CASSHGDSPYEQYF.

This clone has just one count. The gene calls are TRBV27 and TRBJ2-7; 9 bases line up with TRBD1. The junction had 6 bases not matched to a gene; V was cut back by 4 bases and J by 2 bases. The CDR3 sequence is 15 residues long. Germline CDR1 MNHEY, CDR2 SMNVEV (reference sequence). The CDR3 protein is CASSYSGTGTYEQYF. In DNA, the CDR3 is TGTGCCAGCAGTTACTCCGGGACAGGGACCTACGAGCAGTACTTC.

The gene calls are TRBV7-9 and TRBJ2-6, with TRBD1 identical over 8 bases. CDR1 and CDR2 from the germline V gene are SEHNR and FQNEAQ (reference sequence). The CDR3 consists of 16 residues. V shed 5 bases and J 4 bases; nucleotides not matched to a gene: 7. CDR3 sequence: CASSPGQGEGANVLTF. CDR3 nucleotides: TGTGCCAGCAGCCCCGGACAGGGAGAAGGGGCCAACGTCCTGACTTTC.

This sequence joins TRBV29-1 and TRBJ2-1; D unresolved. The germline V and J ends were trimmed by 2 bases and 7 bases, with 15 bases remaining between them. The CDR3 contains 14 residues. Germline V gives CDR1 SQVTM, CDR2 ANQGSEA. The CDR3 DNA sequence: TGCAGCGTTGAAAACAGAGCCCGTTGGAATGAGCAGTTCTTC. It is translated as CSVENRARWNEQFF.

This chain links TRBV4-3 with TRBJ1-1, with D tentatively TRBD1 (5 bases). Trimming left V 1 base short and J 4 bases short, with 13 bases between. Germline CDR1 and CDR2: LGHNA and YSLEER. The CDR3 runs to 15 residues. The CDR3 loop is CASSQVARGVTEAFF. As DNA, the CDR3 is TGCGCCAGCAGCCAAGTGGCCCGGGGGGTCACTGAAGCTTTCTTT.

The J gene is TRBJ2-7, the V gene TRBV7-2, with TRBD2 matching 8 bases. Germline assignment: CDR1 SGHTA and CDR2 FQGNSA. V dropped 5 bases and J dropped 3; count of bases not matched to a gene: 6. The CDR3 is 14 residues long. CDR3 sequence: CASSTGLGYYEQYF. The CDR3 DNA follows: TGTGCCAGCAGCACGGGACTAGGTTACTACGAGCAGTACTTC.

The chain carries TRBV5-1 and TRBJ1-6; possibly TRBD1 for D (5 bases). CDR1 is SGHRS and CDR2 is YFSETQ in the germline V gene. The CDR3 has 13 residues. Trimming pared 4 bases from V and 15 bases from J, leaving 17 bases between. The chain's CDR3 is CASSTGGTGDLHF. CDR3 nucleotides: TGCGCCAGCAGCACGGGGGGGACCGGGGACCTCCACTTT.

The chain recombines TRBV28 with TRBJ2-4; D assignment may be TRBD1 or TRBD2 (5 bases each). With 9 bases removed from V and 0 bases from J, the gap between germline ends came to 15 bases. Germline V gene sequence: CDR1 MDHEN, CDR2 SYDVKM. The CDR3 spans 15 residues. CDR3 loop: CARGERILAKNIQYF. The CDR3 DNA reads TGTGCCAGAGGGGAGCGGATACTAGCCAAAAACATTCAGTACTTC. The whole variable domain, remainder taken from reference TRBV28 and TRBJ2-4, is DVKVTQSSRYLVKRTGEKVFLECVQDMDHENMFWYRQDPGLGLRLIYFSYDVKMKEKGDIPEGYSVSREKKERFSLILESASTNQTSMYLCARGERILAKNIQYFGAGTRLSVL.

The chain links TRBV7-9 to TRBJ1-1; D possibly corresponds to TRBD1 (6 bases). This CDR3 spans 12 amino acids. The germline V and J ends were trimmed by 5 bases and 10 bases, with 14 bases remaining between them. Germline-derived CDR1 and CDR2 are SEHNR and FQNEAQ (reference sequence). The CDR3 is CASSRTDYGAFF. Here the CDR3 DNA reads TGTGCCAGCAGCCGGACAGACTATGGAGCTTTCTTT.

The CDR3: CASAGGGSTDTQYF. CDR3 nucleotide sequence: TGTGCCAGCGCCGGGGGAGGGAGCACAGATACGCAGTATTTT. The gene calls are TRBV7-6 and TRBJ2-3; 7 bases fit TRBD2. Germline lookup yields CDR1 SGHVS and CDR2 FNYEAQ. The CDR3 spans 14 residues. V shed 8 bases and J 0 bases; nucleotides not matched to a gene: 5.

This clone was seen only once. The rearrangement uses TRBV28 and TRBJ2-7, with 8 bases aligning to TRBD2. The CDR3 is 17 amino acids. In germline, CDR1 is MDHEN, CDR2 SYDVKM. The ends lost 5 bases at V and 7 bases at J; junction bases unmatched: 19. The DNA for the CDR3 is TGTGCCAGCAGTACTCTTATTAGCGGGATGCACTACGAGGAGCAGTACTTC. Translation: CASSTLISGMHYEEQYF.

CDR3 nucleotide sequence: TGTGCCAGTACCTCCTCGGACCGCTACAATGAGCAGTTCTTC. This gives the protein CASTSSDRYNEQFF. The chain uses TRBV19 and TRBJ2-1; D is uncertain. Germline V gene lookup returns CDR1 LNHDA and CDR2 SQIVND (reference sequence). The length of the CDR3 is 14 residues. Trimming removed 7 bases at V and 3 bases at J, with 13 bases between.

V usage is TRBV27 and J usage is TRBJ2-7; unclear D gene. The CDR3 spans 15 residues. Germline CDR1 is MNHEY and CDR2 is SMNVEV (reference sequence). Trimming removed 2 bases from V and 0 bases from J, with 11 bases in between. CDR3 sequence (DNA): TGTGCCAGCAGTTTAAGGGCAGAGAGCTCCTACGAGCAGTACTTC. Amino acids: CASSLRAESSYEQYF.

The rearrangement joins TRBV5-5 to TRBJ2-5, with 8 positions matching TRBD1. The V segment lost 7 bases and the J segment 0 bases; nucleotides outside the gene matches: 11. This CDR3 region has 16 residues. Germline V gene data show CDR1 as SGHKS and CDR2 as YYEKEE (reference sequence). This CDR3 reads CASGQGALPYQETQYF. The CDR3 bases are TGTGCCAGCGGGCAGGGGGCCCTTCCATACCAAGAGACCCAGTACTTC.

The V and J genes are TRBV5-1 and TRBJ1-5, with TRBD1 matching 9 bases. This CDR3 contains 15 residues. CDR1 and CDR2 from the germline V gene are SGHRS and YFSETQ. After removal of 0 bases from V and 4 bases from J, the junction contained 2 bases not matched to a gene. CDR3: CASSLGTGDNQPQHF. In DNA form, the CDR3 reads TGCGCCAGCAGCTTGGGGACAGGGGATAATCAGCCCCAGCATTTT.

The chain combines TRBV3-1 (or the pseudogene TRBV3-2) with TRBJ2-7; D may be TRBD1 (5 bases). Trimming stripped 1 base from V and 1 base from J, with 11 bases between. Germline V gene lookup returns CDR1 LGHDT and CDR2 YNNKEL (reference sequence). CDR3 length equals 15 residues. CDR3 residues: CASSQVGPLSYEQYF. CDR3 in DNA: TGTGCCAGCAGCCAAGTGGGGCCCCTATCCTACGAGCAGTACTTC.